The 24 T cell receptor beta chains listed next were all sequenced from one sample in a study of blood T cell repertoires in COVID-19. Assay used: immunoSEQ multiplex PCR; TCRdb lists only in-frame clones, some missing. The sample gives around 52,000 clones, approximately 82% of which show up once; 8.2% is in the top ten. Sequenced sample: peripheral blood. Receptors were obtained from an elderly woman with acute or convalescent COVID-19.

The gene calls are TRBV24-1 and TRBJ2-1, with 11 bases matching TRBD2. Germline assignment: CDR1 KGHDR and CDR2 SFDVKD. The CDR3 runs 18 residues. V was clipped by 4 bases and J by 6 bases; unmatched bases: 13. The CDR3 region is CATSDSSPTSGKINEQFF. The CDR3 nucleotides read TGTGCCACCAGTGACTCTTCCCCGACTAGCGGGAAAATCAATGAGCAGTTCTTC.

V and J are TRBV28 and TRBJ1-5; 7 bases agree with TRBD1. The CDR3 runs 16 residues. The germline V gene has CDR1 MDHEN and CDR2 SYDVKM. Germline trimming cut 6 bases from V and 9 bases from J; bases unmatched to any gene: 17. The CDR3 bases are TGTGCCAGCAGCTCAAATACAGGGGCCCCGAGCGTGCCCCAGCATTTT. This sequence encodes CASSSNTGAPSVPQHF.

This chain connects TRBV9 to TRBJ1-1; D remains unclear. Germline CDR1 is SGDLS and CDR2 is YYNGEE. The CDR3 extends over 17 amino acids. V was clipped by 0 bases and J by 6 bases, with 21 bases between them. The CDR3 coding sequence is TGTGCCAGCAGCGTAGCCCAAAGACTCCGGGGTCGGGCTGAAGCTTTCTTT. It is translated as CASSVAQRLRGRAEAFF.

The sample holds many counts of this clone. V and J are TRBV12-3 or TRBV12-4 and TRBJ1-2; D may be TRBD1 (6 bases). Trimming cost V 7 bases and J 4 bases, with 13 bases left between them. This CDR3 has 13 amino acids. Here the CDR3 DNA reads TGTGCCAGCACAACCGGGGGGCGCTATGGCTACACCTTC. Amino acids: CASTTGGRYGYTF.

Regarding this clone: At one end, the junction sequence differs from germline, possibly due to a read error. The CDR3 DNA is TGTGCCACCAGCAGAGATAGAAGCAGGCCTTCTCTTTTT. Residues: CATSRDRSRPSLF. The rearrangement joins TRBV15 to TRBJ1-4; D is unclear. Germline assignment: CDR1 LNHNV and CDR2 YYDKDF (reference sequence). There are 13 residues in the CDR3.

The genes are TRBV19 and TRBJ2-2; possible D gene TRBD1, 5 bases. Trimming left V 6 bases short and J 7 bases short, with 18 bases between. This CDR3 is 15 amino acids long. Germline CDR1 reads LNHDA; CDR2 reads SQIVND (reference sequence). The CDR3 bases are TGTGCCAGTAGATCGGGCAGGGAAAAAGGCGGGGAGCTGTTTTTT. Its protein is CASRSGREKGGELFF.

The chain carries TRBV28 and TRBJ2-2, with D possibly TRBD2 on 6 matching bases. The CDR3 covers 16 residues. Germline assignment: CDR1 MDHEN and CDR2 SYDVKM. The V end lost 5 bases, the J end lost 8 bases, and 21 bases lay between the germline ends. CDR3 loop: CASSHPGVRGGGELFF. CDR3 coding DNA: TGTGCCAGCAGTCATCCGGGGGTCCGGGGAGGTGGGGAGCTGTTTTTT.

The CDR3 spells CASRPGQGSNNEQFF. CDR3 DNA sequence: TGTGCCAGCAGACCGGGACAGGGGAGCAACAATGAGCAGTTCTTC. This chain uses TRBV2 with TRBJ2-1; 10 nucleotides line up with TRBD1. Germline V CDR1 and CDR2: SNHLY, FYNNEI. The CDR3 loop spans 15 amino acids. J was trimmed by 5 bases and V by 6 bases; bases with no gene match: 7.

This clone was seen only once. This sequence joins TRBV11-2 and TRBJ2-7; the match to TRBD1 covers 9 bases. The CDR3 has 12 residues. CDR1 is SGHAT and CDR2 is FQNNGV in the germline V gene. CDR3 coding DNA: TGTGCAAGCCTCGGGACAGGGCTCGAGCAGTACTTC. Its translation: CASLGTGLEQYF.

This chain uses TRBV6-1 with TRBJ2-5; 10 bases match TRBD2. The junction had 12 bases not matched to a gene; V was cut back by 2 bases and J by 0 bases. The germline V gene has CDR1 MNHNS and CDR2 SASEGT. This CDR3 contains 19 residues. For the CDR3, the DNA is TGTGCCAGCAGTGAAACGAGGACTAGCGGCTCCCCGTACCAAGAGACCCAGTACTTC. Encoded protein: CASSETRTSGSPYQETQYF.

This rearrangement joins TRBV7-6 to TRBJ1-2, with D perhaps matching TRBD1 (5 bases). The CDR3 runs 15 residues. V lost 5 bases and J lost 2, with 15 bases in between. Per germline, CDR1 SGHVS and CDR2 FNYEAQ. CDR3 DNA sequence: TGTGCCAGCAGCCTGACGGACAAGGGGAACTATGGCTACACCTTC. Its translation is CASSLTDKGNYGYTF.

J is TRBJ2-1 and V is TRBV5-4; 9 nucleotides align to TRBD1. CDR3 length: 13 amino acids. Trimming removed 7 bases from V and 6 bases from J; junction bases left unmatched: 5. Looked up from germline, CDR1 is SGHNT and CDR2 is YYREEE (reference sequence). CDR3 in amino acids: CASEGQGLNEQFF. Here the CDR3 DNA reads TGTGCCAGCGAGGGACAGGGCCTCAATGAGCAGTTCTTC.

The J gene is TRBJ1-5, the V gene TRBV19; TRBD1 matches at 7 bases. From germline, CDR1 is LNHDA and CDR2 SQIVND (reference sequence). V lost 2 bases to trimming and J lost 6 bases; unmatched junction nucleotides: 7. CDR3 length: 15 amino acids. CDR3 coding DNA: TGTGCCAGTAGTATAACAGGGGTGGTAAGTCAGCCCCAGCATTTT. The encoded protein is CASSITGVVSQPQHF.

CDR3 DNA: TGCGCCAGCAGCTTGGTAGCCGGCCGCGAGCAGTACTTC. Translation gives CASSLVAGREQYF. The chain combines TRBV5-1 with TRBJ2-7, with D unclear. The CDR3 runs 13 residues. Trimming removed 0 bases from V and 6 bases from J, with 10 bases in between. Germline CDR1 and CDR2: SGHRS and YFSETQ.

The CDR3 nucleotides are TGTGCCAGCAGTTGGGGCCCACCTGTGGGAACAGATACGCAGTATTTT. Encoded protein: CASSWGPPVGTDTQYF. The chain links TRBV28 to TRBJ2-3; maybe TRBD1 (5 bases). Trimming took off 4 bases at V and 3 bases at J, with 17 bases between the two ends. The germline CDR1 and CDR2 sequences are MDHEN and SYDVKM. The CDR3 consists of 16 residues. The full variable domain, with the rest looked up from reference TRBV28 and TRBJ2-3, is DVKVTQSSRYLVKRTGEKVFLECVQDMDHENMFWYRQDPGLGLRLIYFSYDVKMKEKGDIPEGYSVSREKKERFSLILESASTNQTSMYLCASSWGPPVGTDTQYFGPGTRLTVL.

This chain joins TRBV5-5 and TRBJ2-2, with 7 bases matching TRBD2. Trimming removed 2 bases from V and 1 base from J; junction bases left unmatched: 2. Germline V gives CDR1 SGHKS, CDR2 YYEKEE (reference sequence). The CDR3 runs to 15 residues. In DNA, the CDR3 is TGTGCCAGCAGCTTTGGCGGGGGGAACACCGGGGAGCTGTTTTTT. Translated: CASSFGGGNTGELFF.

The CDR3 DNA sequence: TGTGCCAGCAGCCCATCTCCCGTCAGAGGACGGGGTGAGCAGTACTTC. Protein sequence: CASSPSPVRGRGEQYF. The rearrangement links TRBV7-8 to TRBJ2-7; weak D call: TRBD2 (5 bases). Trimming pared 5 bases from V and 7 bases from J, leaving 24 bases between. The CDR3 totals 16 residues. Per the germline V gene, CDR1 is SGHVS and CDR2 is FQNEAQ.

This clone was counted a few times. The DNA of the CDR3 is TGTGCCAGCAGTGAATTACAGGGGATCGGGGAGCAGTACTTC. It codes for CASSELQGIGEQYF. The rearrangement links TRBV25-1 to TRBJ2-7; 7 bases agree with TRBD1. The germline V gene has CDR1 MGHDK and CDR2 SYGVNS. V trimming: 1 base; J trimming: 7 bases; junction bases outside the gene matches: 7. The CDR3 totals 14 residues.

The chain combines TRBV7-6 with TRBJ2-2; 8 bases line up with TRBD1. Germline assignment: CDR1 SGHVS and CDR2 FNYEAQ. The CDR3 has 16 amino acids. The V gene end was trimmed by 5 bases and the J gene end by 0 bases; junction bases not matched to a gene: 5. CDR3 sequence: CASSPQGQANTGELFF. CDR3 bases: TGTGCCAGCAGCCCCCAGGGACAGGCGAACACCGGGGAGCTGTTTTTT.

The J gene is TRBJ2-7, the V gene TRBV29-1; D is possibly TRBD1 (6 bases). Looked up from germline, CDR1 is SQVTM and CDR2 is ANQGSEA. This CDR3 comprises 12 residues. The ends were cut back, 7 bases at V and 1 base at J, with 11 bases in the middle. The CDR3 sequence is CSARQASYEQYF. As DNA, the CDR3 is TGCAGCGCCAGACAGGCGTCCTACGAGCAGTACTTC.

The chain joins TRBV5-8 to TRBJ2-1; a weak D match, TRBD2 (6 bases). V lost 0 bases to trimming and J lost 3 bases, with 10 bases between them. Germline V gives CDR1 SGHTS, CDR2 YDEGEE. The CDR3 covers 15 residues. CDR3 in DNA: TGTGCCAGCAGCTTGGGGCTAGCGAACTACAATGAGCAGTTCTTC. It codes for CASSLGLANYNEQFF.

V and J are TRBV5-8 and TRBJ2-5; D remains ambiguous. Looked up from germline, CDR1 is SGHTS and CDR2 is YDEGEE. The CDR3 totals 12 residues. V shed 0 bases and J shed 5 bases, with 5 bases lying between them. CDR3 protein: CASSLGMETQYF. In nucleotides, the CDR3 is TGTGCCAGCAGCTTGGGTATGGAGACCCAGTACTTC.

The V and J genes are TRBV3-1 (or the pseudogene TRBV3-2) and TRBJ2-5; D remains ambiguous. The CDR3 consists of 15 residues. CDR1 LGHDT and CDR2 YNNKEL come from the germline V gene (reference sequence). V dropped 5 bases and J dropped 6 bases, with 19 bases sitting between them. CDR3 nucleotides: TGTGCCAGCAGCGTTCAGCCTAGAAATCTAAAGACCCAGTACTTC. It specifies CASSVQPRNLKTQYF.

The chain joins TRBV27 to TRBJ2-7; TRBD2 is a possible D gene (5 bases). CDR3 length: 15 amino acids. V dropped 0 bases and J dropped 3 bases, with 12 bases sitting between them. The germline V gene has CDR1 MNHEY and CDR2 SMNVEV (reference sequence). The CDR3 spells CASSLSGGRFYEQYF. The CDR3 nucleotides are TGTGCCAGCAGTTTATCAGGCGGGCGGTTCTACGAGCAGTACTTC.